These T cell receptor beta chains were read from a single sample in a study of cytomegalovirus exposure and HLA in healthy donors. Data came from immunoSEQ multiplex PCR; TCRdb stores just in-frame clones and leaves some out. The sample shows more than 80,000 clones, 60% to 85% of them seen only once. Sequencing input: PBMCs. The receptors derive from a man aged 18 to 35 in good health and CMV-seropositive. CDR3s include the opening cysteine and the closing phenylalanine or tryptophan. Fields, in order: clone size, V gene, J gene, D gene, CDR3 DNA, CDR3 protein. D genes are given only for firm matches. The size field is filled for only some rows; it gives once, few, many or a size class.

-	TRBV11-2	TRBJ2-7	-	TGTGCCAGCAGCTTAATGGCGGTCGAATCCTACGAGCAGTACTTC	CASSLMAVESYEQYF
-	TRBV6-6	TRBJ2-3	-	TGTGCCAGCCTAAGCGGGGATACGCAGTATTTT	CASLSGDTQYF
-	TRBV28	TRBJ2-7	TRBD2	TGTGCCAGCAGTAGCGGGACTAAGTACGAGCAGTACTTC	CASSSGTKYEQYF
-	TRBV18	TRBJ2-1	-	TGTGCCAGCTCCCCGCGTACAGGTGATAATGAGCAGTTCTTC	CASSPRTGDNEQFF
-	TRBV4-1	TRBJ2-7	TRBD2	TGCGCCAGCAGCCAATGGGCTAGCGGGAGAGGAAACGAGCAGTACTTC	CASSQWASGRGNEQYF
few	TRBV25-1	TRBJ1-5	-	TGTGCCAGCAGTGGGGCAGGGGACAATCAGCCCCAGCATTTT	CASSGAGDNQPQHF
few	TRBV6-5	TRBJ1-1	-	TGTGCCAGCAGTTACCTCTGGACGGGAGGAGCTGAAGCTTTCTTT	CASSYLWTGGAEAFF
few	TRBV11-2	TRBJ1-5	-	TGTGCCAGCAGCTTAGGCAGGGATTATCAGCCCCAGCATTTT	CASSLGRDYQPQHF
-	TRBV28	TRBJ2-3	TRBD2	TGTGCCTCCGGGACTAGCGCCACAGATACGCAGTATTTT	CASGTSATDTQYF
-	TRBV27	TRBJ1-2	-	TGTGCCAGCAGTTCGGGGGACGGTGGCTACACCTTC	CASSSGDGGYTF
-	TRBV6-5	TRBJ2-7	TRBD2	TGTGCCAGCAGCCTTGAGCTAGCGGACTACGAGCAGTACTTC	CASSLELADYEQYF
once	TRBV5-1	TRBJ1-1	-	TGCGCCAGCAGTAGCGGACGGATCACTGAAGCTTTCTTT	CASSSGRITEAFF
-	TRBV29-1	TRBJ1-2	TRBD1	TGCAGCGTTGGCCCAGGGACAGGGGTCTATGGCTACACCTTC	CSVGPGTGVYGYTF
-	TRBV6-5	TRBJ1-2	TRBD1	TGTGCCAGCAGTTACTCACAGGGGCATGGCTACACCTTC	CASSYSQGHGYTF
-	TRBV11-3	TRBJ2-7	TRBD1	TGTGCCAGCATCCCCGGGACAGGAATTCCCTACGAGCAGTACTTC	CASIPGTGIPYEQYF
-	TRBV28	TRBJ2-7	-	TGTGCCAGCAGCGATCCGACGGAGTACGAGCAGTACTTC	CASSDPTEYEQYF
-	TRBV5-1	TRBJ1-2	TRBD1	TGCGCCAGCAGCCCGCCGGGACAGGGGATTACCTATGGCTACACCTTC	CASSPPGQGITYGYTF
once	TRBV29-1	TRBJ2-2	TRBD2	TGCAGCGTTGACCGGGAGGGGGGGGAGCTGTTTTTT	CSVDREGGELFF
-	TRBV28	TRBJ1-1	TRBD1	TGTGCCAGCAGCCCAGACAGGGGCGGAACTGAAGCTTTCTTT	CASSPDRGGTEAFF
-	TRBV29-1	TRBJ1-1	-	TGCAGCGTTGGAATCGCGGTTGAAGCTTTCTTT	CSVGIAVEAFF
-	TRBV14	TRBJ2-3	TRBD1	TGTGCCAGCAGCGCCCGACAGGGGTACACAGATACGCAGTATTTT	CASSARQGYTDTQYF
-	TRBV18	TRBJ2-7	TRBD1	TGTGCCAGCTCACCGGGACAGCGGACCTACGAGCAGTACTTC	CASSPGQRTYEQYF
-	TRBV5-6	TRBJ2-7	-	TGTGCCAGCACCCTAGCCGGACAGCCAGACTACGAGCAGTACTTC	CASTLAGQPDYEQYF
-	TRBV29-1	TRBJ2-7	TRBD2	TGCAGCGTTGATGCCTCCGGGACTAGCAACGAGCAGTACTTC	CSVDASGTSNEQYF
-	TRBV9	TRBJ2-3	TRBD2	TGTGCCAGCAGCCCCCGGACTAGCGGGAGCTATACGCAGTATTTT	CASSPRTSGSYTQYF
-	TRBV5-1	TRBJ2-2	-	TGCGCCAGCAGCTTGGTAACTAGCCAAGCCGGGGAGCTGTTTTTT	CASSLVTSQAGELFF
-	TRBV5-4	TRBJ1-2	-	TGTGCCAGCACCTTGCCGGGGGGCTATGGCTACACCTTC	CASTLPGGYGYTF
-	TRBV19	TRBJ1-1	-	TGTGCCAGTAGTTTCTACAGGGACACTGAAGCTTTCTTT	CASSFYRDTEAFF
-	TRBV9	TRBJ2-7	-	TGTGCCAGCAGCGTAGGCGCAGGGCGTTCATCCTACGAGCAGTACTTC	CASSVGAGRSSYEQYF
-	TRBV14	TRBJ2-3	-	TGTGCCAGCAGCCAAGTATCCGGGGATGCCACAGATACGCAGTATTTT	CASSQVSGDATDTQYF
-	TRBV29-1	TRBJ2-1	-	TGCAGCGTGGGGGGTAGCTCCTACAATGAGCAGTTCTTC	CSVGGSSYNEQFF
-	TRBV11-2	TRBJ2-7	TRBD1	TGTGCCAGCAGCCCCCCTCCGGGACAGCACTACGAGCAGTACTTC	CASSPPPGQHYEQYF
-	TRBV7-9	TRBJ2-7	TRBD2	TGTGCCAGCACCTTCGGGACTACCACCTACGAGCAGTACTTC	CASTFGTTTYEQYF
-	TRBV29-1	TRBJ1-4	-	TGCAGCGTTGTAGGGAGTCATAATAATGAAAAACTGTTTTTT	CSVVGSHNNEKLFF
-	TRBV4-2	TRBJ2-2	TRBD1	TGTGCCAGCAGCCAAACGGGACAGGGGACCGGGGAGCTGTTTTTT	CASSQTGQGTGELFF
few	TRBV5-8	TRBJ2-2	TRBD2	TGTGCCAGCAGTCCCGCTAGCGGGACAAGATGGGGCACCGGGGAGCTGTTTTTT	CASSPASGTRWGTGELFF
-	TRBV6-5	TRBJ2-1	TRBD1	TGTGCCAGCAGTCGGGACAGGGGGCTCTACAATGAGCAGTTCTTC	CASSRDRGLYNEQFF
few	TRBV28	TRBJ2-7	-	TGTGCCAGCAGTTTCCCCCAGGTCCAGGACTATTCCTACGAGCAGTACTTC	CASSFPQVQDYSYEQYF
-	TRBV6-5	TRBJ1-2	-	TGTGCCAGCAGTTACTCAACAGGGTCGTGGTACTATGGCTACACCTTC	CASSYSTGSWYYGYTF
-	TRBV7-9	TRBJ2-7	-	TGTGCCAGCAGCCCCTTTCGGGAAAGACCCTACGAGCAGTACTTC	CASSPFRERPYEQYF
-	TRBV5-1	TRBJ2-2	-	TGCGCCAGCCGACAGTCGAACACCGGGGAGCTGTTTTTT	CASRQSNTGELFF
-	TRBV7-9	TRBJ2-7	-	TGTGCCAGCAGCCTTCAGGGTGTCTACGAGCAGTACTTC	CASSLQGVYEQYF
-	TRBV4-2	TRBJ1-1	-	TGTGCCAGCAGCCCCTCAGGGTTCACTGAAGCTTTCTTT	CASSPSGFTEAFF
once	TRBV6-5	TRBJ2-7	-	TGTGCCAGCAGTGGAGGGTTCATCTACGAGCAGTACTTC	CASSGGFIYEQYF
-	TRBV15	TRBJ2-7	TRBD1	TGTGCCACCAGTCCCACCAGGGGGTACTCCTACGAGCAGTACTTC	CATSPTRGYSYEQYF
-	TRBV18	TRBJ2-2	TRBD1	TGTGCCAGCTCCCCAGGACAGGGGGGCACCGGGGAGCTGTTTTTT	CASSPGQGGTGELFF
-	TRBV5-6	TRBJ1-2	-	TGTGCCAGCAGCGCCTCCGGGAGACACTATGGCTACACCTTC	CASSASGRHYGYTF
few	TRBV6-1	TRBJ1-5	TRBD1	TGTGCCAGCAGTCTAGCAGGGGGCTTCGGGCAGCCCCAGCATTTT	CASSLAGGFGQPQHF
-	TRBV11-2	TRBJ1-4	TRBD1	TGTGCCAGCAGCATAGACAGGGGGAATGAAAAACTGTTTTTT	CASSIDRGNEKLFF
-	TRBV28	TRBJ1-5	-	TGTGCCAGCAGTTTTGGGCTGGGGAGTCAGCCCCAGCATTTT	CASSFGLGSQPQHF
-	TRBV7-6	TRBJ2-7	TRBD2	TGTGCCAGCAGCAATGGACTAGCGATGTACGAGCAGTACTTC	CASSNGLAMYEQYF
-	TRBV2	TRBJ2-1	TRBD2	TGTGCCAGCAGATGGACTAGCTCCTACAATGAGCAGTTCTTC	CASRWTSSYNEQFF
-	TRBV10-2	TRBJ2-7	TRBD2	TGCGCCAGCAGTGAGCCGGGGGCTAGCGGGTCCTACGAGCAGTACTTC	CASSEPGASGSYEQYF
-	TRBV29-1	TRBJ2-7	TRBD1	TGCAGCTCCGGGGACAGCCCCTATAGACAGTACTTC	CSSGDSPYRQYF
-	TRBV2	TRBJ1-1	-	TGTGCCTCACTACGCCGCTCGGACACTGAAGCTTTCTTT	CASLRRSDTEAFF
-	TRBV19	TRBJ2-7	TRBD2	TGTGCCAGTAGTACAACCGGGACTAGAAACGAGCAGTACTTC	CASSTTGTRNEQYF
-	TRBV2	TRBJ1-1	TRBD1	TGTGCCAGCAGTGAAGCGCTTCATGGGACAGGGGGCCCTGAAGCTTTCTTT	CASSEALHGTGGPEAFF